These 16 T cell receptor beta chains came from one sample sequenced in a study of blood T cell repertoires in COVID-19. The assay was immunoSEQ multiplex PCR, and TCRdb's table has in-frame clones only and misses some. Altogether some 200,000 clones are present, over 80% being singletons, with the ten largest covering around 1.3%. The sequencing input was peripheral blood. These receptors came from a woman under 40 with COVID-19, enrolled during active disease.

The rearrangement uses TRBV5-4 and TRBJ1-4; 8 nucleotides align to TRBD1. Germline CDR1 SGHNT, CDR2 YYREEE (reference sequence). The CDR3 is made up of 16 amino acids. Losses at the gene ends were 1 base for V and 3 bases for J; bases not matched to a gene: 5. CDR3 in amino acids: CASSLQGAAANEKLFF. The CDR3 nucleotides are TGTGCCAGCAGCTTGCAGGGGGCGGCGGCTAATGAAAAACTGTTTTTT.

A few counts support this clone. V is TRBV20-1 and J is TRBJ2-7, with TRBD1 matching over 11 bases. Germline lookup yields CDR1 DFQATT and CDR2 SNEGSKA (reference sequence). CDR3 length: 15 amino acids. V lost 3 bases, J lost 7 bases, and 11 bases stayed unmatched. In nucleotides, the CDR3 is TGCAGTGCTAGTTGGACAGGACAGGGGGCATGGGAGCAGTACTTC. Translating it yields CSASWTGQGAWEQYF.

The gene calls are TRBV25-1 and TRBJ1-2; 9 bases map to TRBD1. CDR1 and CDR2 (germline): MGHDK, SYGVNS. Losses at the gene ends were 3 bases for V and 4 bases for J; bases not matched to a gene: 12. The CDR3 runs to 17 residues. CDR3 DNA sequence: TGTGCCAGCAGTGACTCCGGACAGGGGTATGTAGCCTATGGCTACACCTTC. This sequence encodes CASSDSGQGYVAYGYTF.

This chain connects TRBV4-3 to TRBJ2-7; D perhaps matches TRBD2 (6 bases). The V and J ends lost 1 base and 3 bases respectively, with 10 bases between them. This CDR3 has 14 residues. Germline loops: CDR1 LGHNA, CDR2 YSLEER. The DNA for the CDR3 is TGCGCCAGCAGCCAAGGCGGGAAGTACTACGAGCAGTACTTC. Its protein is CASSQGGKYYEQYF.

J is TRBJ1-6 and V is TRBV9, with 7 bases identical to TRBD1. V trimming: 1 base; J trimming: 5 bases; junction bases outside the gene matches: 3. There are 15 residues in the CDR3. Per the germline V gene, CDR1 is SGDLS and CDR2 is YYNGEE. CDR3 DNA sequence: TGTGCCAGCAGCGTATTGGGACAGAATAATTCACCCCTCCACTTT. It codes for CASSVLGQNNSPLHF.

This rearrangement joins TRBV5-6 to TRBJ1-2, with D maybe TRBD1 (5 bases). The CDR3 spans 15 residues. Trimming pared 3 bases from V and 4 bases from J, leaving 16 bases between. Germline-derived CDR1 and CDR2 are SGHDT and YYEEEE. CDR3 DNA: TGTGCCAGCAGCTCGGCCGGGGACTACTTCTATGGCTACACCTTC. As protein: CASSSAGDYFYGYTF.

The chain recombines TRBV11-2 with TRBJ2-7, with D tentatively TRBD1 (5 bases). V was pared by 4 bases and J by 6 bases, with 13 bases between. Germline CDR1 SGHAT, CDR2 FQNNGV. The CDR3 is 13 amino acids. The CDR3 loop is CASSSQGYGEQYF. The DNA for the CDR3 is TGTGCCAGCAGCTCTCAGGGATACGGCGAGCAGTACTTC.

The gene calls are TRBV19 and TRBJ2-3, with 10 nucleotides matching TRBD1. Germline CDR1 reads LNHDA; CDR2 reads SQIVND (reference sequence). V lost 8 bases to trimming and J lost 7 bases; unmatched junction nucleotides: 6. CDR3 length: 13 amino acids. The CDR3 sequence: CASGDRGVNTQYF. The CDR3 DNA reads TGTGCCAGTGGGGACAGGGGTGTTAATACGCAGTATTTT.

The sample holds a few counts of this clone. The V gene is TRBV7-2, the J gene TRBJ1-2; the D gene is possibly TRBD1 (5 bases). The CDR3 has 14 residues. Germline V gene lookup returns CDR1 SGHTA and CDR2 FQGNSA. Trimming pared 4 bases from V and 2 bases from J, leaving 11 bases between. As DNA, the CDR3 is TGTGCCAGCAGCTCGGGGGTCGCCAACTATGGCTACACCTTC. Residues: CASSSGVANYGYTF.

The CDR3 spells CASSLDRGQEEKLFF. The CDR3 bases are TGTGCCAGCAGTTTGGACAGGGGGCAGGAGGAAAAACTGTTTTTT. The V call is TRBV27, the J call TRBJ1-4; 11 positions match TRBD1. This CDR3 has 15 residues. The ends lost 3 bases at V and 8 bases at J; junction bases unmatched: 5. CDR1 and CDR2 from the germline V gene are MNHEY and SMNVEV (reference sequence).

The V call is TRBV13, the J call TRBJ1-1; 10 bases are a match to TRBD1. This CDR3 contains 14 residues. After removal of 5 bases from V and 5 bases from J, the junction contained 5 bases not matched to a gene. Looked up from germline, CDR1 is PRHDT and CDR2 is FYEKMQ (reference sequence). CDR3 sequence: CASSRTGGRTEAFF. CDR3 DNA sequence: TGTGCCAGCAGCCGGACAGGGGGTAGGACTGAAGCTTTCTTT.

The gene calls are TRBV5-1 and TRBJ2-7; the D gene is possibly TRBD2 (6 bases). The CDR3 is made up of 14 amino acids. CDR1 SGHRS and CDR2 YFSETQ come from the germline V gene. V was cut by 7 bases and J by 7 bases, with 21 bases left in between. As DNA, the CDR3 is TGCGCCAGCGGCTCCGGGACTCCCCAGAGTGAGCAGTACTTC. Protein sequence: CASGSGTPQSEQYF.

This chain links TRBV20-1 with TRBJ1-5; D is uncertain. This CDR3 has 13 residues. Trimming shortened V by 3 bases and J by 1 base, and 7 bases separated the two germline ends. CDR1 is DFQATT and CDR2 is SNEGSKA in the germline V gene (reference sequence). The CDR3 DNA reads TGCAGTGCTAGTTCGGGGAGCAATCAGCCCCAGCATTTT. Amino acids: CSASSGSNQPQHF.

This chain joins TRBV6-6 and TRBJ2-3; tentatively, D is TRBD1 (5 bases). Germline CDR1 MNHNY, CDR2 SVGAGI (reference sequence). The CDR3 runs to 14 residues. V was cut by 2 bases and J by 6 bases, with 12 bases left in between. CDR3 DNA: TGTGCCAGCAGTTACACAGCGCCAGGGGATACGCAGTATTTT. Its protein product is CASSYTAPGDTQYF.

This clone came up a few times. This chain joins TRBV19 and TRBJ2-7, with D possibly being TRBD1 (7 bases). The germline CDR1 and CDR2 sequences are LNHDA and SQIVND (reference sequence). Between the trimmed V and J ends, which lost 9 bases and 4 bases, there was a span of 19 bases. CDR3 size: 14 residues. The CDR3 sequence is CASSASGGLYEQYF. In DNA, the CDR3 is TGTGCCAGCAGCGCTTCAGGGGGGCTTTACGAGCAGTACTTC.

The chain has TRBV19 and TRBJ2-5; 12 nucleotides match TRBD1. The CDR3 spans 15 residues. Germline-derived CDR1 and CDR2 are LNHDA and SQIVND (reference sequence). V lost 3 bases and J lost 4; bases outside the gene matches: 3. The CDR3 bases are TGTGCCAGTAGTATGGGACAGGGGGCTCGAGAGACCCAGTACTTC. Translating it yields CASSMGQGARETQYF.